These 27 T cell receptor beta chains originate from one sample sequenced in a study of blood T cell repertoires in COVID-19. Data came from immunoSEQ multiplex PCR; TCRdb stores just in-frame clones and leaves some out. Among about 170,000 clones listed, about four fifths were seen once. The material sequenced was peripheral blood. These receptors were obtained from a man aged 18 to 35 with active or convalescent COVID-19.

The DNA of the CDR3 is TGTGCCAGCAGCTTACGGGGGACAGATTATGAAGCTTTCTTT. Its protein product is CASSLRGTDYEAFF. The chain employs TRBV7-2 and TRBJ1-1; 7 nucleotides match TRBD1. The J segment lost 7 bases and the V segment lost 2 bases, leaving 7 bases of the junction unmatched. CDR3 size: 14 residues. Germline CDR1 reads SGHTA; CDR2 reads FQGNSA.

The chain joins TRBV28 to TRBJ2-5, with a weak D call TRBD2 (5 bases). V lost 5 bases, J lost 5 bases, and 9 bases lay in between. Germline CDR1 MDHEN, CDR2 SYDVKM. There are 12 residues in the CDR3. The CDR3 is CASSRGTETQYF. CDR3 DNA sequence: TGTGCCAGCAGTCGGGGTACCGAGACCCAGTACTTC.

The chain couples TRBV7-2 to TRBJ2-5, with 7 bases fitting TRBD2. The CDR3 is 13 amino acids. Unmatched junction bases numbered 3, after V lost 3 bases and J lost 5 bases. Germline V lookup: CDR1 SGHTA, CDR2 FQGNSA. CDR3 residues: CASSLGLRETQYF. The CDR3 nucleotides read TGTGCCAGCAGCTTGGGACTAAGGGAGACCCAGTACTTC.

This sequence joins TRBV12-3 or TRBV12-4 and TRBJ1-1; D might be TRBD1 (6 bases). CDR3 length equals 13 residues. V lost 5 bases to trimming and J lost 4 bases, with 11 bases between them. The CDR3 reads CASSRTVVTEAFF. CDR3 coding DNA: TGTGCCAGCAGTAGGACAGTTGTCACTGAAGCTTTCTTT.

This chain connects TRBV5-5 to TRBJ2-3; 15 positions agree with TRBD2. Germline values: CDR1 SGHKS, CDR2 YYEKEE (reference sequence). This CDR3 contains 20 residues. V was clipped by 2 bases and J by 0 bases; unmatched bases: 10. CDR3 residues: CASSFSRTSGGARSTDTQYF. The CDR3 nucleotides read TGTGCCAGCAGCTTCTCCAGGACTAGCGGGGGGGCCAGGAGCACAGATACGCAGTATTTT.

In regard to this clone: At one of its ends the junction is not consistent with the germline gene, which may arise from a read error. The gene calls are TRBV9 and TRBJ2-7, with TRBD2 identical over 8 bases. This CDR3 region has 15 residues. Germline loops: CDR1 SGDLS, CDR2 YYNGEE. DNA for the CDR3: TGTGCCAACAGCGTGGGACTAGGGGAACACTACGAGCAGTACTTC. Translated, it gives CANSVGLGEHYEQYF. Full variable domain (outside the CDR3, taken from reference TRBV9 and TRBJ2-7): DSGVTQTPKHLITATGQRVTLRCSPRSGDLSVYWYQQSLDQGLQFLIQYYNGEERAKGNILERFSAQQFPDLHSELNLSSLELGDSALYFCANSVGLGEHYEQYFGPGTRLTVT.

The J gene is TRBJ1-3, the V gene TRBV7-2; D is unresolved. Deletions cut 1 base from V and 3 bases from J, with 10 bases between. CDR3 size: 15 residues. Germline CDR1 and CDR2: SGHTA and FQGNSA. CDR3 DNA sequence: TGTGCCAGCAGCTTAGGGGCCCGGTTTGGAAACACCATATATTTT. Protein sequence: CASSLGARFGNTIYF.

The chain carries TRBV7-9 and TRBJ1-1, with 7 bases that match TRBD1. The CDR3 extends over 15 amino acids. Germline V gene sequence: CDR1 SEHNR, CDR2 FQNEAQ (reference sequence). V dropped 5 bases and J dropped 3; count of bases not matched to a gene: 9. Here the CDR3 DNA reads TGTGCCAGCAGCCTCGGGACAGAGGGTGACACTGAAGCTTTCTTT. This encodes CASSLGTEGDTEAFF.

This chain joins TRBV9 and TRBJ2-2; the D gene is possibly TRBD1 (5 bases). Trimming left V 0 bases short and J 4 bases short, with 13 bases between. This CDR3 has 16 amino acids. Per the germline V gene, CDR1 is SGDLS and CDR2 is YYNGEE. In DNA form, the CDR3 reads TGTGCCAGCAGCGTAGATTCCGGTAGGGGCACCGGGGAGCTGTTTTTT. Its protein is CASSVDSGRGTGELFF.

The chain combines TRBV6-6 with TRBJ2-2; 11 nucleotides agree with TRBD2. V was clipped by 5 bases and J by 5 bases; unmatched bases: 10. Per the germline V gene, CDR1 is MNHNY and CDR2 is SVGAGI (reference sequence). This CDR3 is built from 17 residues. The CDR3 spells CASSPQELAGETGELFF. In nucleotides, the CDR3 is TGTGCCAGCAGTCCTCAGGAACTAGCGGGGGAGACCGGGGAGCTGTTTTTT.

This clone was detected only a few times. CDR3 loop: CASSQGQGDSNQPQHF. The CDR3 DNA follows: TGTGCCAGCAGTCAAGGACAGGGGGATAGCAATCAGCCCCAGCATTTT. The rearrangement uses TRBV6-1 and TRBJ1-5; 10 nucleotides align to TRBD1. Germline CDR1 is MNHNS and CDR2 is SASEGT. Germline trimming cut 5 bases from V and 0 bases from J; bases unmatched to any gene: 4. The CDR3 runs 16 residues.

This clone was counted only a few times. An end of the junction differs from the germline gene, which may be a read error. The V and J genes are TRBV19 and TRBJ2-7, with 10 bases lining up with TRBD2. The CDR3 contains 17 residues. CDR1 is LNHDA, CDR2 SQIVND, per germline (reference sequence). The CDR3 DNA sequence: TGTGCCAGTAGTATACCTCCCTGGCTAGCGGGAGACAAGGAGCTGTACTTC. It translates to CASSIPPWLAGDKELYF.

This clone was seen a handful of times. The chain uses TRBV3-1 (or the pseudogene TRBV3-2) and TRBJ2-2; 10 bases fit TRBD2. Germline-derived CDR1 and CDR2 are LGHDT and YNNKEL (reference sequence). Trimming at V came to 3 bases and at J to 7 bases, leaving 11 bases not matched to a gene. This CDR3 has 17 residues. CDR3 residues: CASSHGLADQNGGELFF. In DNA form, the CDR3 reads TGTGCCAGCAGCCACGGACTAGCGGATCAAAACGGCGGGGAGCTGTTTTTT.

In its sample, this clone was seen a few times. The CDR3 here is CASSLDPGGRGYTF. In DNA, the CDR3 is TGTGCCAGCAGCTTAGACCCAGGGGGCCGAGGCTACACCTTC. V is TRBV7-2 and J is TRBJ1-2; 8 positions match TRBD1. Germline-derived CDR1 and CDR2 are SGHTA and FQGNSA. This CDR3 region has 14 residues. The junction had 6 bases not matched to a gene; V was cut back by 1 base and J by 8 bases.

This chain connects TRBV7-8 to TRBJ2-2; D is perhaps TRBD1 (5 bases). V was clipped by 1 base and J by 7 bases, with 16 bases between them. In germline, CDR1 is SGHVS, CDR2 FQNEAQ. This CDR3 comprises 16 residues. CDR3: CASSLVPQVQVGELFF. CDR3 DNA: TGTGCCAGCAGCTTAGTCCCACAGGTTCAGGTCGGGGAGCTGTTTTTT.

The gene calls are TRBV19 and TRBJ1-2; D is perhaps TRBD1 (6 bases). Trimming stripped 1 base from V and 7 bases from J, with 19 bases between. The CDR3 sequence is 16 residues long. Per the germline V gene, CDR1 is LNHDA and CDR2 is SQIVND (reference sequence). The CDR3 DNA is TGTGCCAGTAGTATAGGTGGACAGACTATTGGAAGTGGCTACACCTTC. Its translation: CASSIGGQTIGSGYTF.

The chain links TRBV11-2 to TRBJ1-2; 8 nucleotides line up with TRBD1. The CDR3 covers 15 residues. Germline-derived CDR1 and CDR2 are SGHAT and FQNNGV. J gave up 8 bases and V 6 bases, and 14 bases lay outside the gene matches. CDR3 sequence: CASSTGQGVAWGYTF. CDR3 in DNA: TGTGCCAGCAGTACCGGACAGGGCGTAGCGTGGGGCTACACCTTC. Complete variable domain (other parts from reference TRBV11-2 and TRBJ1-2): EAGVAQSPRYKIIEKRQSVAFWCNPISGHATLYWYQQILGQGPKLLIQFQNNGVVDDSQLPKDRFSAERLKGVDSTLKIQPAKLEDSAVYLCASSTGQGVAWGYTFGSGTRLTVV.

The gene calls are TRBV6-6 and TRBJ1-2, with D perhaps matching TRBD1 (5 bases). Germline V CDR1 and CDR2: MNHNY, SVGAGI (reference sequence). V lost 0 bases, J lost 2 bases, and 10 bases lay in between. The CDR3 contains 15 residues. The CDR3 loop is CASSYSGVPNYGYTF. The CDR3 coding sequence is TGTGCCAGCAGTTACTCAGGGGTTCCGAACTATGGCTACACCTTC.

This clone was observed a single time. This rearrangement joins TRBV6-5 to TRBJ1-6; no clear D. Trimming removed 6 bases from V and 9 bases from J, with 12 bases in between. This CDR3 has 13 amino acids. The germline CDR1 and CDR2 sequences are MNHEY and SVGAGI. The CDR3 bases are TGTGCCAGCAGCGATTCTGAGAGTTCACCCCTCCACTTT. This gives the protein CASSDSESSPLHF.

This chain uses TRBV11-3 with TRBJ2-1; D is possibly TRBD2 (6 bases). The CDR3 length is 15 residues. V lost 0 bases to trimming and J lost 3 bases, with 9 bases between them. CDR1 is SGHNT, CDR2 YENEEA, per germline. CDR3 nucleotides: TGTGCCAGCAGCTTAGAGTCGGGAGTCTACAATGAGCAGTTCTTC. Protein sequence: CASSLESGVYNEQFF.

This rearrangement joins TRBV14 to TRBJ2-1; TRBD2 matches 13 bases. Germline lookup yields CDR1 SGHDN and CDR2 FVKESK. Unmatched junction bases numbered 5, after V lost 0 bases and J lost 6 bases. This CDR3 has 17 amino acids. The CDR3 region is CASSQDEGLAGANEQFF. CDR3 in DNA: TGTGCCAGCAGCCAAGATGAAGGACTAGCGGGGGCCAATGAGCAGTTCTTC.

The genes are TRBV2 and TRBJ1-1, with TRBD1 identical over 7 bases. The CDR3 is 14 residues long. Germline assignment: CDR1 SNHLY and CDR2 FYNNEI. V was clipped by 6 bases and J by 4 bases; unmatched bases: 8. The CDR3 DNA is TGTGCCAGCAGACCAACAGGGGTCCGCACTGAAGCTTTCTTT. Its protein is CASRPTGVRTEAFF. Filled out from reference TRBV2 and TRBJ1-1, the complete variable domain reads EPEVTQTPSHQVTQMGQEVILRCVPISNHLYFYWYRQILGQKVEFLVSFYNNEISEKSEIFDDQFSVERPDGSNFTLKIRSTKLEDSAMYFCASRPTGVRTEAFFGQGTRLTVV.

The chain is built from TRBV11-2 and TRBJ2-7; 7 positions match TRBD1. Germline V gives CDR1 SGHAT, CDR2 FQNNGV. Losses at the gene ends were 2 bases for V and 4 bases for J; bases not matched to a gene: 2. The CDR3 is 13 amino acids. This CDR3 reads CASSLTGEYEQYF. DNA of the CDR3: TGTGCCAGCAGCTTAACAGGGGAATACGAGCAGTACTTC.

The chain uses TRBV11-2 and TRBJ1-1, with 9 bases fitting TRBD1. The CDR3 sequence is 15 residues long. V was clipped by 4 bases and J by 5 bases; unmatched bases: 8. Germline CDR1 and CDR2: SGHAT and FQNNGV. The CDR3 nucleotides read TGTGCCAGCAGCTCACAGGGGGCAGGAGGAACTGAAGCTTTCTTT. This gives the protein CASSSQGAGGTEAFF.

This clone has only a few counts. The chain carries TRBV19 and TRBJ2-5, with 8 bases lining up with TRBD2. Germline V gene sequence: CDR1 LNHDA, CDR2 SQIVND (reference sequence). J was trimmed by 8 bases and V by 5 bases; bases with no gene match: 7. The CDR3 loop spans 13 amino acids. The CDR3 sequence: CASSSLAAGTQYF. CDR3 sequence (DNA): TGTGCCAGTAGTTCACTAGCGGCCGGTACCCAGTACTTC.

The J gene is TRBJ1-5, the V gene TRBV18, with 9 nucleotides matching TRBD1. V was pared by 2 bases and J by 8 bases, with 7 bases of the junction left unmatched. The germline gives CDR1 KGHSH, CDR2 LQKENI. CDR3 length: 15 residues. CDR3 region: CASSPGTGIKEPQHF. In DNA form, the CDR3 reads TGTGCCAGCTCACCAGGGACAGGGATTAAGGAGCCCCAGCATTTT. The full variable domain, rest sourced from reference TRBV18 and TRBJ1-5, is NAGVMQNPRHLVRRRGQEARLRCSPMKGHSHVYWYRQLPEEGLKFMVYLQKENIIDESGMPKERFSAEFPKEGPSILRIQQVVRGDSAAYFCASSPGTGIKEPQHFGDGTRLSIL.

The chain uses TRBV3-1 (or the pseudogene TRBV3-2) and TRBJ1-6; tentatively, D is TRBD1 (6 bases). This CDR3 has 14 residues. V was shortened by 8 bases and J by 7 bases, with 15 bases between the two germline ends. CDR1 LGHDT and CDR2 YNNKEL come from the germline V gene (reference sequence). The CDR3 protein is CASGNRVGNSPLHF. The CDR3 coding sequence is TGTGCCAGCGGAAACAGGGTAGGGAATTCACCCCTCCACTTT.